Sequencing of this TCR beta chain was carried out in a study of shared T cell receptors in the human thymus. V was shortened by 1 base and J by 6 bases, with 25 bases between the two germline ends. Germline CDR1 LGHNA, CDR2 YSLEER. The CDR3 is made up of 18 amino acids. TCRdb's copy holds only in-frame clones and misses some; the assay was immunoSEQ multiplex PCR. The repertoire holds hundreds of thousands of clones, with over 75% as singletons. These data are also associated with another study on human thymus T cells. According to that study: Donors were healthy Finnish babies undergoing corrective operations for congenital heart defects. It was from resections taken during corrective heart surgery that the thymus tissue came. Biased V and J segment usage appeared in thymus and peripheral blood. Related studies noted strongly shared thymic repertoires across unrelated people.

This TCR was recovered from a boy younger than two with a congenital heart defect. The rearrangement uses TRBV4-3 and TRBJ2-7; perhaps TRBD2 as D (7 bases). Sequencing was done on a sample of thymocytes. The CDR3 here is CASSQVSPSGEGGSEQYF. As DNA, the CDR3 is TGCGCCAGCAGCCAAGTTTCGCCTAGCGGAGAGGGGGGCTCCGAGCAGTACTTC.